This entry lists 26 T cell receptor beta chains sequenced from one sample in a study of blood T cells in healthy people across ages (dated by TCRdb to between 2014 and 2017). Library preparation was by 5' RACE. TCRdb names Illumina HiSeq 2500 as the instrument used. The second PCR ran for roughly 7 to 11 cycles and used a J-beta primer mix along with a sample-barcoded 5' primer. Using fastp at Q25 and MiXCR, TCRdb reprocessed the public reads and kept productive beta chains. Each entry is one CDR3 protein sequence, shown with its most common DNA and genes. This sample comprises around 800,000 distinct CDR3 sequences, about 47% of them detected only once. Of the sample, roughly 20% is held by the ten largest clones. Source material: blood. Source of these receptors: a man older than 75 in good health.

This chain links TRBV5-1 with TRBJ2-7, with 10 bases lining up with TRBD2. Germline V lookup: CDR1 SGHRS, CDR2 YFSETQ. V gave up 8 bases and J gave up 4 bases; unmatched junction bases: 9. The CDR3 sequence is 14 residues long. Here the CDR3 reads CASNLAGVEYEQYF. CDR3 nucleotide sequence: TGCGCCAGTAACCTAGCGGGAGTAGAGTACGAGCAGTACTTC. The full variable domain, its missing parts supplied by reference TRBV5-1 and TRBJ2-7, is KAGVTQTPRYLIKTRGQQVTLSCSPISGHRSVSWYQQTPGQGLQFLFEYFSETQRNKGNFPGRFSGRQFSNSRSEMNVSTLELGDSALYLCASNLAGVEYEQYFGPGTRLTVT.

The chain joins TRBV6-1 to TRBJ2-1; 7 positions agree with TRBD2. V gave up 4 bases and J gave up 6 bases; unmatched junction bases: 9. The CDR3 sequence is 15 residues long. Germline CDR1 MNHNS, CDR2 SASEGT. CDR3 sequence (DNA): TGTGCCAGCAGTGGTCTGGCGGGAGCTGCCAATGAGCAGTTCTTC. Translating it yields CASSGLAGAANEQFF.

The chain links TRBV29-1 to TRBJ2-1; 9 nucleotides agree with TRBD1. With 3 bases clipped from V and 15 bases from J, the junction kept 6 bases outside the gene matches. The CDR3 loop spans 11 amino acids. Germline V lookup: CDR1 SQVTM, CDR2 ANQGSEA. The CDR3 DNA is TGCAGCGTTGAGACAGGGGGGGGGTGGTTCTTC. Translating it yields CSVETGGGWFF.

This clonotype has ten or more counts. The CDR3 sequence is CSVEASGTDTQYF. In nucleotides, the CDR3 is TGCAGCGTTGAAGCTAGCGGCACAGATACGCAGTATTTT. J is TRBJ2-3 and V is TRBV29-1; D is possibly TRBD2 (6 bases). Trimming removed 1 base from V and 1 base from J, with 6 bases in between. CDR1 and CDR2 (germline): SQVTM, ANQGSEA. The CDR3 extends over 13 amino acids.

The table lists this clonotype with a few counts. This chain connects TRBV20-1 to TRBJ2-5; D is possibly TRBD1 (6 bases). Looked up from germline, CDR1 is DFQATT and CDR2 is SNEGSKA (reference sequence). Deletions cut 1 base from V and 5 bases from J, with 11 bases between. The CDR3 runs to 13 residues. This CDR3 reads CSARGSGVETQYF. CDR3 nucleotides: TGCAGTGCTAGAGGTTCAGGGGTCGAGACCCAGTACTTC.

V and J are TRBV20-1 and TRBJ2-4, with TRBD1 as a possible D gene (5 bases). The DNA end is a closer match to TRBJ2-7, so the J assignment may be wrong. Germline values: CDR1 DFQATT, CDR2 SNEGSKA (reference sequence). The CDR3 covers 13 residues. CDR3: CSASQGTTYEQYF. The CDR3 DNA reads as TGCAGTGCTTCTCAGGGAACCACCTACGAGCAGTACTTC.

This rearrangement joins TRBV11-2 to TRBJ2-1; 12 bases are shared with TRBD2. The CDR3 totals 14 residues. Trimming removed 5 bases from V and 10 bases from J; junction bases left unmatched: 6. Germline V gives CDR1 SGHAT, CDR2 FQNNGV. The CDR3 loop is CASSRSGTSGEQFF. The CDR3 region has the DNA TGTGCCAGCAGCCGAAGCGGGACTAGCGGGGAGCAGTTCTTC.

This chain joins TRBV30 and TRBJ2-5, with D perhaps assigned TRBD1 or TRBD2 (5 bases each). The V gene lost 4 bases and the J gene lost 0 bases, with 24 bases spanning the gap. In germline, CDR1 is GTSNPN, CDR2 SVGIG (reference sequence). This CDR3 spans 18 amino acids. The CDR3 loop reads CAWTQGTESFWYQETQYF. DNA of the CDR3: TGTGCCTGGACGCAAGGGACGGAATCTTTTTGGTACCAAGAGACCCAGTACTTC.

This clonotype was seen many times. In DNA, the CDR3 is TGTGCCAGCAGCGGTGCTCGGGACACACCCACAGATACGCAGTATTTT. It translates to CASSGARDTPTDTQYF. V and J are TRBV7-2 and TRBJ2-3; tentative D call: TRBD1 (6 bases). The germline V gene encodes CDR1 SGHTA and CDR2 FQGNSA. V lost 5 bases, J lost 2 bases, and 17 bases lay in between. This CDR3 contains 16 residues.

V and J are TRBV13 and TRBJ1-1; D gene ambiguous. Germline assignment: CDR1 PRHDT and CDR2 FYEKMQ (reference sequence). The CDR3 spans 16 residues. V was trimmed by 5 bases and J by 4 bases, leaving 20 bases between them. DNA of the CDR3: TGTGCCAGCAGCCCTCGAAGAACGGGGTCCGTCACTGAAGCTTTCTTT. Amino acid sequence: CASSPRRTGSVTEAFF. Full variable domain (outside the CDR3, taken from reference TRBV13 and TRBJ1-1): AAGVIQSPRHLIKEKRETATLKCYPIPRHDTVYWYQQGPGQDPQFLISFYEKMQSDKGSIPDRFSAQQFSDYHSELNMSSLELGDSALYFCASSPRRTGSVTEAFFGQGTRLTVV.

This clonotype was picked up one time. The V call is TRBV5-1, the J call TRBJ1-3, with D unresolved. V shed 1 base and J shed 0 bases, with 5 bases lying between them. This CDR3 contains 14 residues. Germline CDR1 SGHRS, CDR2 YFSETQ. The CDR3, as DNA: TGCGCCAGCAGCTTGCGGAGCTCTGGAAACACCATATATTTT. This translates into CASSLRSSGNTIYF.

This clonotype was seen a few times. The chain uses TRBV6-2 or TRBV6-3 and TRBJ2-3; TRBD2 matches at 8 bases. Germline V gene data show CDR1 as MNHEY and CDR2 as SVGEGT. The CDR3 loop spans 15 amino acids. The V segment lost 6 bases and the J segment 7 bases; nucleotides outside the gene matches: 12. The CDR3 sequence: CASRQTGLGINTQYF. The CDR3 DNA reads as TGTGCCAGCAGACAGACGGGACTAGGGATTAATACGCAGTATTTT.

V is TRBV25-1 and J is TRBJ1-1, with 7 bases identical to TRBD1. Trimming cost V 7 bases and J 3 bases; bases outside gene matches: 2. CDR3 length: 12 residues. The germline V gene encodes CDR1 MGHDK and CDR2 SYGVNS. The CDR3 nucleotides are TGTGCCAGCACCGACAGGGACACTGAAGCTTTCTTT. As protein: CASTDRDTEAFF.

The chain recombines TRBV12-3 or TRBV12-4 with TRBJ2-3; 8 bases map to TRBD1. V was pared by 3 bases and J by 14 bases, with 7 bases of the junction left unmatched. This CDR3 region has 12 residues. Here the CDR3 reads CASSFGPDRVYF. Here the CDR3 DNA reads TGTGCCAGCAGTTTTGGTCCGGACAGGGTGTATTTT.

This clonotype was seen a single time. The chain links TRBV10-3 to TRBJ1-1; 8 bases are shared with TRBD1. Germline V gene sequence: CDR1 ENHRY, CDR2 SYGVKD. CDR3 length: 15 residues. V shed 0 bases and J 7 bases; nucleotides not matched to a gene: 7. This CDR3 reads CAISESTPGQGEAFF. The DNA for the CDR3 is TGTGCCATCAGTGAGTCGACTCCAGGACAGGGTGAAGCTTTCTTT.

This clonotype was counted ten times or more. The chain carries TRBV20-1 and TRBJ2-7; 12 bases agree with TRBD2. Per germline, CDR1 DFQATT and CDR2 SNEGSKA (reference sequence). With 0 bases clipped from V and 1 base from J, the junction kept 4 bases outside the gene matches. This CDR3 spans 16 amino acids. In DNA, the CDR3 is TGCAGTGCTAGAGATCCTGGACTAGCGGGATCCTACGAGCAGTACTTC. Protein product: CSARDPGLAGSYEQYF.

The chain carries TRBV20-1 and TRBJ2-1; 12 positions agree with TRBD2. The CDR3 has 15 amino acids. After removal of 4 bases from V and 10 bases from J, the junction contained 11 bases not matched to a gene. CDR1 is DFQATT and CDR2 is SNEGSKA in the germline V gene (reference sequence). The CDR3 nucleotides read TGCAGTGCTAACCGCCTAGCGGGAGGGTCCTACGAGCAGTTCTTC. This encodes CSANRLAGGSYEQFF.

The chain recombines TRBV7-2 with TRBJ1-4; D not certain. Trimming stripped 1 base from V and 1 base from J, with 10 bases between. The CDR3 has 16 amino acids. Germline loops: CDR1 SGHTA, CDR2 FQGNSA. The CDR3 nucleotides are TGTGCCAGCAGCTTAGGGGTCAGCCGAACTAATGAAAAACTGTTTTTT. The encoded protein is CASSLGVSRTNEKLFF.

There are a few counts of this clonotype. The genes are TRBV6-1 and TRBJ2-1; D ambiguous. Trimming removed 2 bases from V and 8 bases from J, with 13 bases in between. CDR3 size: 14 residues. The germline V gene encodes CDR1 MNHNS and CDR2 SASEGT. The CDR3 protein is CASSETTRSHEQFF. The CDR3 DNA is TGTGCCAGCAGTGAAACCACGCGGTCCCATGAGCAGTTCTTC.

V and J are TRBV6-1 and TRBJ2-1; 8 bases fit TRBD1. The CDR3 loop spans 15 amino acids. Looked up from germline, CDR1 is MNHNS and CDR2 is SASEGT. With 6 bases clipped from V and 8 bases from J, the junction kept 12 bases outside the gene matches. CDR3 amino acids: CASRASEYRGDEQFF. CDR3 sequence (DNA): TGTGCCAGCAGGGCATCCGAGTACAGGGGGGATGAGCAGTTCTTC.

As DNA, the CDR3 is TGCAGTGCTAGAGAACCAGGGGAGGGCAATGAGCAGTTCTTC. It translates to CSAREPGEGNEQFF. The chain uses TRBV20-1 and TRBJ2-1; perhaps TRBD2 as D (7 bases). This CDR3 is built from 14 residues. Germline CDR1 and CDR2: DFQATT and SNEGSKA (reference sequence). With 0 bases removed from V and 6 bases from J, the gap between germline ends came to 12 bases.

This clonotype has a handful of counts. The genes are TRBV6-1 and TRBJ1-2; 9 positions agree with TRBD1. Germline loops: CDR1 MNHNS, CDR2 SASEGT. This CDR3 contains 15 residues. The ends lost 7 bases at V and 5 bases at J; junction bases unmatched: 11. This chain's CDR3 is CASNAATGTGYGYTF. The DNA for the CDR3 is TGTGCCAGCAACGCTGCTACCGGGACAGGGTATGGCTACACCTTC.

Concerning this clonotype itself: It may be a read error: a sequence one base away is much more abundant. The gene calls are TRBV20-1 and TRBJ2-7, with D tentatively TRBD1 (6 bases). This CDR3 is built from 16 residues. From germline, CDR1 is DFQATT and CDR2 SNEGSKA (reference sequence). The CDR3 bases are TGCAGTGCTAGAGATCGGGGTCAGGGGAACTCCTGCGAGCAGTACTTC. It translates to CSARDRGQGNSCEQYF.

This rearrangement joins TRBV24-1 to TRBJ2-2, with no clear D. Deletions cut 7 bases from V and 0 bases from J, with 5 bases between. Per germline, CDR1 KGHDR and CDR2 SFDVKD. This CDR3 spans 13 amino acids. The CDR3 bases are TGTGCCACCAGGGGTTCGAACACCGGGGAGCTGTTTTTT. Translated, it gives CATRGSNTGELFF.

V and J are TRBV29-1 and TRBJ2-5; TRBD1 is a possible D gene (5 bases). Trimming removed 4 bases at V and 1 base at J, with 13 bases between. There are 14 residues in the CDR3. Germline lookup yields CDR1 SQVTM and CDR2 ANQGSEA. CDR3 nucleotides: TGCAGCGTTGGGGGCATAAAGCCCCAAGAGACCCAGTACTTC. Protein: CSVGGIKPQETQYF.

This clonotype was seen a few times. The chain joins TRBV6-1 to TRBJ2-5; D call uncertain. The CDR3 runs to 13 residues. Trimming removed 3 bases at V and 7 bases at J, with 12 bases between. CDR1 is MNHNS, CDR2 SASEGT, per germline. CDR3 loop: CASSDNLRGTQYF. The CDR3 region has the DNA TGTGCCAGCAGTGATAACCTAAGAGGGACCCAGTACTTC.